This T cell receptor beta chain was found in a study of cytomegalovirus exposure and HLA in healthy donors. Findings and limits, study-wide: In a later analysis, TCR association rates varied by HLA locus: DRB1 most, HLA-C fewest. Confirmation was obtained in vitro that a few CMV-associated chains are specific for CMV antigens.

The PCR employed 60 Vbeta primers together with 13 Jbeta primers. Using immunoSEQ multiplex PCR, the repertoire was profiled, and TCRdb retains in-frame clones only, with some absent. The sample records 180,000 or so clones, roughly 78% being singletons. This cohort consisted of healthy bone marrow donors. The CDR3 contains 16 residues. Germline lookup yields CDR1 SGHVS and CDR2 FNYEAQ. After removal of 5 bases from V and 1 base from J, the junction contained 6 bases not matched to a gene. As regards this clone: Its antigen remains unknown.

Sequenced input: PBMCs. The rearrangement uses TRBV7-6 and TRBJ2-2, with 8 bases identical to TRBD1. The TCR originated in a woman in her twenties or thirties in good health and CMV-seronegative. The CDR3 loop reads CASSRTGTGNTGELFF. The DNA for the CDR3 is TGTGCCAGCAGCCGCACCGGGACAGGGAACACCGGGGAGCTGTTTTTT.